The 29 T cell receptor beta chains below all came from one sample that was sequenced in a study of T cells after yellow fever vaccination. One entry per CDR3 protein, called by TCRdb with MiXCR from the 5' RACE reads. The sample includes about 350,000 distinct CDR3 sequences, 7% to 10% of them seen just once. Here the sequenced sample was PBMCs, taken approximately 40 days after the first yellow fever vaccination. These receptors were collected from a man aged 18 to 29 who received the YFV17D yellow fever vaccine.

This chain connects TRBV5-1 to TRBJ1-1; D is ambiguous. Germline CDR1 reads SGHRS; CDR2 reads YFSETQ. The CDR3 sequence is 14 residues long. Trimming shortened V by 5 bases and J by 3 bases, and 14 bases separated the two germline ends. The CDR3 loop reads CASSPAGFDTEAFF. CDR3 bases: TGCGCCAGCAGTCCAGCGGGTTTCGACACTGAAGCTTTCTTT.

This clonotype has at least ten counts. The chain uses TRBV6-2 or TRBV6-3 and TRBJ2-5; the D gene is possibly TRBD2 (7 bases). V lost 5 bases, J lost 2 bases, and 15 bases lay in between. The CDR3 is 15 amino acids. In germline, CDR1 is MNHEY, CDR2 SVGEGT. The CDR3 is CASSKEGGRQETQYF. DNA for the CDR3: TGTGCCAGCAGTAAGGAGGGGGGGCGACAAGAGACCCAGTACTTC.

As regards this clonotype: The junction departs from the called germline gene at one end, perhaps through a read error. The V and J genes are TRBV28 and TRBJ2-1; tentatively, D is TRBD1 (6 bases). CDR3 length: 14 amino acids. In germline, CDR1 is MDHEN, CDR2 SYDVKM. CDR3 residues: CTLEQGSSYNEQFF. CDR3 bases: TGCACCCTAGAACAGGGCAGCTCCTACAATGAGCAGTTCTTC.

The chain couples TRBV20-1 to TRBJ1-5, with D possibly TRBD1 on 5 matching bases. The germline V and J ends were trimmed by 6 bases and 7 bases, with 16 bases remaining between them. Germline loops: CDR1 DFQATT, CDR2 SNEGSKA (reference sequence). The CDR3 is made up of 13 amino acids. CDR3 nucleotide sequence: TGCAGTGCCGGAGCCGGGGCTTGGCAGCCCCAGCATTTT. This gives the protein CSAGAGAWQPQHF.

This chain joins TRBV3-1 and TRBJ2-1; 7 positions match TRBD1. After removal of 3 bases from V and 5 bases from J, the junction contained 7 bases not matched to a gene. The germline CDR1 and CDR2 sequences are LGHDT and YNNKEL (reference sequence). The CDR3 contains 15 residues. The chain's CDR3 is CASSHNQGVHNEQFF. The CDR3, as DNA: TGTGCCAGCAGCCATAATCAGGGGGTCCACAATGAGCAGTTCTTC.

The sample holds a few counts of this clonotype. V is TRBV3-1 and J is TRBJ2-7; 7 bases align to TRBD1. The V gene's germline CDR1 is LGHDT and CDR2 YNNKEL (reference sequence). The CDR3 is 13 residues long. V shed 4 bases and J 6 bases; nucleotides not matched to a gene: 6. The CDR3 loop reads CASSRQGTFEQYV. In DNA form, the CDR3 reads TGTGCCAGCAGCCGACAGGGTACGTTCGAGCAGTACGTC.

This clonotype was seen only a few times. The chain uses TRBV25-1 and TRBJ2-2; D unresolved. Trimming removed 2 bases from V and 7 bases from J, with 5 bases in between. There are 12 residues in the CDR3. CDR1 MGHDK and CDR2 SYGVNS come from the germline V gene. CDR3: CASSESNGELFF. CDR3 nucleotide sequence: TGTGCCAGCAGTGAAAGCAACGGGGAGCTGTTTTTT.

This clonotype was detected only a few times. This chain uses TRBV5-1 with TRBJ2-1; 7 bases line up with TRBD2. The V segment lost 1 base and the J segment 6 bases; nucleotides outside the gene matches: 10. This CDR3 contains 16 residues. CDR1 is SGHRS and CDR2 is YFSETQ in the germline V gene. CDR3 in DNA: TGCGCCAGCAGCTTGACTCTAGCGACGGGGGGCAATGAGCAGTTCTTC. This gives the protein CASSLTLATGGNEQFF.

This rearrangement joins TRBV7-6 to TRBJ2-7, with TRBD1 matching 7 bases. This CDR3 has 16 residues. Losses at the gene ends were 5 bases for V and 1 base for J; bases not matched to a gene: 11. Germline V gene sequence: CDR1 SGHVS, CDR2 FNYEAQ. The CDR3 DNA sequence: TGTGCCAGCAGCCCCGGGACAGCCAAACCATCCTACGAGCAGTACTTC. This translates into CASSPGTAKPSYEQYF.

This chain joins TRBV6-6 and TRBJ2-1, with D perhaps matching TRBD1 (6 bases). The CDR3 covers 12 residues. Germline values: CDR1 MNHNY, CDR2 SVGAGI (reference sequence). V lost 6 bases, J lost 8 bases, and 11 bases lay in between. CDR3 DNA: TGTGCCAGCAGGAGGGGGTTCGATGAGCAGTTCTTC. It yields the protein CASRRGFDEQFF.

In this sample, this clonotype turned up a few times. The rearrangement links TRBV7-2 to TRBJ1-4; D not certain. The CDR3 has 14 amino acids. Germline V gene lookup returns CDR1 SGHTA and CDR2 FQGNSA. Deletions cut 5 bases from V and 7 bases from J, with 14 bases between. CDR3 nucleotides: TGTGCCAGCAGCCGAGATGTAAGCGTTGAAAAACTGTTTTTT. This codes for CASSRDVSVEKLFF.

This clonotype has a handful of counts. The chain links TRBV5-1 to TRBJ2-3; no reliable D call. Germline V lookup: CDR1 SGHRS, CDR2 YFSETQ. Trimming shortened V by 0 bases and J by 6 bases, and 11 bases separated the two germline ends. This CDR3 is 14 amino acids long. CDR3 bases: TGCGCCAGCAGCTTGGAGAGGCCGGATGATACGCAGTATTTT. Its protein product is CASSLERPDDTQYF.

This chain joins TRBV19 and TRBJ1-1; D gene ambiguous. Per the germline V gene, CDR1 is LNHDA and CDR2 is SQIVND (reference sequence). V lost 3 bases and J 4 bases, leaving 18 bases between the germline ends. CDR3 length equals 16 residues. The CDR3 DNA sequence: TGTGCCAGTAGTATTGGGTTGAGCGCCCCGGCCACTGAAGCTTTCTTT. Amino acids: CASSIGLSAPATEAFF. Based on the CDR3 plus reference TRBV19 and TRBJ1-1, the full variable domain is DGGITQSPKYLFRKEGQNVTLSCEQNLNHDAMYWYRQDPGQGLRLIYYSQIVNDFQKGDIAEGYSVSREKKESFPLTVTSAQKNPTAFYLCASSIGLSAPATEAFFGQGTRLTVV.

CDR3 loop: CASSDSGTGELFF. In nucleotides, the CDR3 is TGCGCCAGCAGTGATAGTGGTACCGGGGAGCTGTTTTTT. The chain combines TRBV10-2 with TRBJ2-2; D is unclear. The germline V gene has CDR1 WSHSY and CDR2 SAAADI. The CDR3 sequence is 13 residues long. Trimming took 3 bases from V and 5 from J, leaving 7 bases between them.

This chain joins TRBV30 and TRBJ2-2, with 7 bases identical to TRBD2. Germline CDR1 GTSNPN, CDR2 SVGIG (reference sequence). Germline trimming cut 4 bases from V and 5 bases from J; bases unmatched to any gene: 10. This CDR3 contains 15 residues. The CDR3 DNA is TGTGCCTGGAATCCGGGGGGAGTAGGAACCGGGGAGCTGTTTTTT. Translation: CAWNPGGVGTGELFF.

This clonotype was detected ten times or more. The CDR3 bases are TGTGCCAGCAGTTTTTGGGCCCCGAACACCGGGGAGCTGTTTTTT. Translating gives CASSFWAPNTGELFF. This sequence joins TRBV12-3 or TRBV12-4 and TRBJ2-2, with D hard to call. This CDR3 has 15 amino acids. V lost 3 bases and J lost 0, with 8 bases in between.

The V gene is TRBV5-1, the J gene TRBJ2-6; D is undetermined. V was pared by 0 bases and J by 0 bases, with 4 bases between. There are 15 residues in the CDR3. The V gene's germline CDR1 is SGHRS and CDR2 YFSETQ. The CDR3 DNA follows: TGCGCCAGCAGCTTGGCAGTCTCTGGGGCCAACGTCCTGACTTTC. Its translation: CASSLAVSGANVLTF.

V is TRBV28 and J is TRBJ2-1; D may be TRBD2 (5 bases). Germline lookup yields CDR1 MDHEN and CDR2 SYDVKM. The CDR3 spans 14 residues. Trimming pared 3 bases from V and 3 bases from J, leaving 9 bases between. As DNA, the CDR3 is TGTGCCAGCAGTTTCGGGGTCCACTACAATGAGCAGTTCTTC. This sequence encodes CASSFGVHYNEQFF.

The sample holds a few counts of this clonotype. V and J are TRBV4-2 and TRBJ2-6, with D hard to call. The CDR3 spans 17 residues. Per germline, CDR1 LGHNA and CDR2 YNFKEQ. The V end lost 0 bases, the J end lost 0 bases, and 9 bases lay between the germline ends. The CDR3 sequence: CASSQDPAASGANVLTF. CDR3 coding DNA: TGTGCCAGCAGCCAAGACCCCGCCGCCTCTGGGGCCAACGTCCTGACTTTC.

This clonotype occurred a few times. This chain uses TRBV12-3 or TRBV12-4 with TRBJ2-5, with 7 bases aligning to TRBD2. CDR3 size: 16 residues. Losses at the gene ends were 1 base for V and 5 bases for J; bases not matched to a gene: 10. In DNA, the CDR3 is TGTGCCAGCAGTTTAGGCGCCGGGGAGGGTATTGAGACCCAGTACTTC. Translated, it gives CASSLGAGEGIETQYF.

This chain links TRBV7-2 with TRBJ2-5; D is uncertain. The CDR3 extends over 14 amino acids. V lost 5 bases and J 0 bases, leaving 10 bases between the germline ends. Per germline, CDR1 SGHTA and CDR2 FQGNSA. The CDR3 is CASSPALHQETQYF. As DNA, the CDR3 is TGTGCCAGCAGCCCGGCCTTACACCAAGAGACCCAGTACTTC.

This clonotype was recorded a few times. The rearrangement joins TRBV7-9 to TRBJ2-3; tentative D call: TRBD1 (5 bases). Germline CDR1 and CDR2: SEHNR and FQNEAQ (reference sequence). The CDR3 contains 16 residues. Trimming pared 3 bases from V and 4 bases from J, leaving 17 bases between. CDR3 DNA sequence: TGTGCCAGCAGCTTTGGGGCTAGTGGGATGGCAGATACGCAGTATTTT. This encodes CASSFGASGMADTQYF.

Only a few counts were recorded for this clonotype. This sequence joins TRBV20-1 and TRBJ2-7; D not certain. V shed 6 bases and J shed 2 bases, with 14 bases lying between them. CDR1 and CDR2 from the germline V gene are DFQATT and SNEGSKA (reference sequence). This CDR3 has 13 residues. This CDR3 is CSATSLGTYEQYV. The DNA of the CDR3 is TGCAGTGCCACCTCATTAGGCACCTACGAGCAGTACGTC.

This clonotype occurred many times. The chain recombines TRBV7-3 with TRBJ2-3, with 7 bases matching TRBD1. CDR1 and CDR2 from the germline V gene are SGHTA and FQGTGA. After removal of 8 bases from V and 0 bases from J, the junction contained 5 bases not matched to a gene. The CDR3 extends over 14 amino acids. CDR3 nucleotides: TGTGCCAGCGCGAAGGGGGCGAGCACAGATACGCAGTATTTT. It encodes CASAKGASTDTQYF. Using reference TRBV7-3 and TRBJ2-3 for the parts outside the CDR3, the full variable domain is GAGVSQTPSNKVTEKGKYVELRCDPISGHTALYWYRQSLGQGPEFLIYFQGTGAADDSGLPNDRFFAVRPEGSVSTLKIQRTERGDSAVYLCASAKGASTDTQYFGPGTRLTVL.

V usage is TRBV6-5 and J usage is TRBJ2-7; a possible D gene is TRBD2 (6 bases). V was clipped by 0 bases and J by 3 bases, with 18 bases between them. CDR3 length: 17 residues. Germline loops: CDR1 MNHEY, CDR2 SVGAGI. This CDR3 is CASSYSRGLSPFYEQYV. The CDR3, as DNA: TGTGCCAGCAGTTACTCGCGGGGTCTCTCCCCTTTCTACGAGCAGTACGTC.

This clonotype has only a few counts. This chain links TRBV3-1 with TRBJ1-1; possible D gene TRBD1, 5 bases. Germline V gives CDR1 LGHDT, CDR2 YNNKEL (reference sequence). The germline V and J ends were trimmed by 0 bases and 4 bases, with 15 bases remaining between them. CDR3 length: 16 residues. The chain's CDR3 is CASSQEGVIEGTEAFF. The CDR3 coding sequence is TGTGCCAGCAGCCAAGAGGGGGTGATTGAGGGCACTGAAGCTTTCTTT.

J is TRBJ2-5 and V is TRBV7-2; 9 positions match TRBD2. Trimming at V came to 6 bases and at J to 6 bases, leaving 14 bases not matched to a gene. The CDR3 is made up of 16 amino acids. Germline loops: CDR1 SGHTA, CDR2 FQGNSA. This chain's CDR3 is CASRAVSGGGVKTQYF. CDR3 bases: TGTGCCAGCAGAGCCGTTAGCGGGGGCGGGGTAAAGACCCAGTACTTC.

In its sample, this clonotype was seen a few times. V usage is TRBV7-2 and J usage is TRBJ2-1; D remains unclear. The V gene lost 4 bases and the J gene lost 6 bases, with 7 bases spanning the gap. The CDR3 consists of 12 residues. CDR1 and CDR2 from the germline V gene are SGHTA and FQGNSA. In DNA form, the CDR3 reads TGTGCCAGCAGCTCGGACGGCAATGAGCAGTTCTTC. It is translated as CASSSDGNEQFF.

The V gene is TRBV6-5, the J gene TRBJ2-1; 13 nucleotides align to TRBD2. J lost 7 bases, V lost 6 bases, and 3 bases had no gene match. The CDR3 length is 14 residues. Germline V gives CDR1 MNHEY, CDR2 SVGAGI. The CDR3 DNA sequence: TGTGCCAGCAGACTAGCGGGGGGGGTGAATGAGCAGTTCTTC. Translated: CASRLAGGVNEQFF.